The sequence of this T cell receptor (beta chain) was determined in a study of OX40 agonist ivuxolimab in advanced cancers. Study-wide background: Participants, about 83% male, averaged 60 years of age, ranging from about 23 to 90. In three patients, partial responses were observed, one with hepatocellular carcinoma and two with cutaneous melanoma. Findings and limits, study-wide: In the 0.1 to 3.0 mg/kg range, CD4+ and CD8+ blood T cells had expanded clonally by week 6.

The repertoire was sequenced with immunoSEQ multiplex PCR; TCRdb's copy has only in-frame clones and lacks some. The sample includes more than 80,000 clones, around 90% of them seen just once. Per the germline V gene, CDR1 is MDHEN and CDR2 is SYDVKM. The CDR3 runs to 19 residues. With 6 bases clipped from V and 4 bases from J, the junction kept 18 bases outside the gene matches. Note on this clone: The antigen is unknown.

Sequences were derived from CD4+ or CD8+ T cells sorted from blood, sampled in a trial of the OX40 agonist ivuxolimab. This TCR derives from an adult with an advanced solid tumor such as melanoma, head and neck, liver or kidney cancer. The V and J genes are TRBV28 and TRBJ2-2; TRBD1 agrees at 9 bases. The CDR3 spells CASRNILGGTGGGTGELFF. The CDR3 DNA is TGTGCCAGCAGAAACATACTAGGGGGTACAGGGGGCGGCACCGGGGAGCTGTTTTTT.